A selection of T cell receptor beta chains follows, all from one sample in a study of response to subunit inactivated influenza vaccine. TCRdb re-analysed the RT-PCR reads in MiXCR, keeping a single row per CDR3 protein. The data hold more than 550,000 distinct CDR3 sequences, with about an eighth observed a single time. The sample consisted of PBMCs from blood, taken on the day of vaccination. The receptors were sampled from a man aged 45-65 years who received an inactivated influenza vaccine. Each CDR3 is given with its conserved first and last residue. D genes are given only for firm matches. Clone size is shown for a subset of rows, as once, few, many or a class of expanded clone.

D: TRBD2; size: few; J: TRBJ2-1; V: TRBV6-1; DNA: TGTGCCAGCAGACTTAGCGGGGGCGGCAATGAGCAGTTCTTC; CDR3: CASRLSGGGNEQFF
D: TRBD1; size: .; J: TRBJ2-7; V: TRBV15; DNA: TGTGCCACCAGCAGGCGGGACAGGGGTGTCGAGCAGTACTTC; CDR3: CATSRRDRGVEQYF
D: TRBD1; size: many; J: TRBJ2-7; V: TRBV29-1; DNA: TGCAGCGTTGAAGAGAGGGACAGGGCGTACGAGCAGTACTTC; CDR3: CSVEERDRAYEQYF
D: .; size: few; J: TRBJ2-7; V: TRBV29-1; DNA: TGCAGTGGGAGTAGGGGCTACGAGCAGTACTTC; CDR3: CSGSRGYEQYF
D: .; size: few; J: TRBJ2-1; V: TRBV6-1; DNA: TGTGCCAGCAGTGTCCTACCGGGACTTCGGCCCAACAATGAGCAGTTCTTC; CDR3: CASSVLPGLRPNNEQFF
D: TRBD2; size: few; J: TRBJ2-1; V: TRBV3-1; DNA: TGTGCCAGCAGCCAATTGGCTAGCGGGAGCAATCGTGAGCAGTTCTTC; CDR3: CASSQLASGSNREQFF
D: .; size: .; J: TRBJ1-1; V: TRBV4-1; DNA: TGCGCCAGCAGCCAAGGTCCCCAGGTTGAAGCTTTCTTT; CDR3: CASSQGPQVEAFF
D: .; size: .; J: TRBJ1-2; V: TRBV28; DNA: TGTGCCAGCAGTTTTGGCAGAAGCAACTATGGCTACACCTTC; CDR3: CASSFGRSNYGYTF
D: TRBD2; size: .; J: TRBJ2-7; V: TRBV9; DNA: TGTGCCAGCAGCGTAGCGGCGGGAGACTACGAGCAGTACTTC; CDR3: CASSVAAGDYEQYF
D: TRBD2; size: .; J: TRBJ2-7; V: TRBV4-2; DNA: TGTGCCAGCAGCCAAGGCCCAGCGGGAGCGGGCGAGCAGTACTTC; CDR3: CASSQGPAGAGEQYF
D: TRBD1; size: many; J: TRBJ2-7; V: TRBV5-1; DNA: TGCGCCAGCAGCTTGGGACAGGGAAGTGACGAGCAGTACTTC; CDR3: CASSLGQGSDEQYF